Listed here are 8 T cell receptor beta chains from one sample, sequenced in a study of blood T cell repertoires in COVID-19. TCRdb's copy holds only in-frame clones and misses some; the assay was immunoSEQ multiplex PCR. Seen here are about 98,000 clones, about 85% observed once, and the top ten hold more than 5%. The sample was peripheral blood. Receptors originate from a woman in her fifties or sixties with COVID-19, enrolled during active disease.

The chain has TRBV11-2 and TRBJ1-1, with D perhaps matching TRBD1 (5 bases). Germline V CDR1 and CDR2: SGHAT, FQNNGV. The CDR3 is 13 residues long. Trimming took off 3 bases at V and 6 bases at J, with 11 bases between the two ends. CDR3 nucleotide sequence: TGTGCCAGCAGCTTTAGTGAAGGGGCTGAAGCTTTCTTT. Translated: CASSFSEGAEAFF.

This clone has a single count. The V call is TRBV6-2 or TRBV6-3, the J call TRBJ2-5; 11 nucleotides align to TRBD1. The ends lost 6 bases at V and 7 bases at J; junction bases unmatched: 16. The CDR3 is made up of 17 amino acids. Germline loops: CDR1 MNHEY, CDR2 SVGEGT. In DNA, the CDR3 is TGTGCCAGCAGCATCACCGAAGGGGACAGGGGGAGGGTGACCCAGTACTTC. Translated, it gives CASSITEGDRGRVTQYF.

The chain links TRBV5-4 to TRBJ2-5, with TRBD2 matching over 14 bases. The CDR3 length is 16 residues. The germline CDR1 and CDR2 sequences are SGHNT and YYREEE (reference sequence). V lost 0 bases to trimming and J lost 5 bases; unmatched junction nucleotides: 3. CDR3 sequence (DNA): TGTGCCAGCAGCTTGGGACTAGCGGGGGGGAAGGAGACCCAGTACTTC. Translating it yields CASSLGLAGGKETQYF.

V and J are TRBV7-7 and TRBJ2-5; a weak D match, TRBD2 (7 bases). CDR3 length equals 16 residues. V was clipped by 5 bases and J by 1 base, with 17 bases between them. Germline-derived CDR1 and CDR2 are SSHAT and FNYEAQ (reference sequence). CDR3 region: CASSVQGRGPQETQYF. The CDR3, as DNA: TGTGCCAGCAGCGTGCAGGGGCGGGGGCCCCAAGAGACCCAGTACTTC.

This chain links TRBV28 with TRBJ1-5, with TRBD1 as a possible D gene (5 bases). The V gene's germline CDR1 is MDHEN and CDR2 SYDVKM. With 7 bases removed from V and 7 bases from J, the gap between germline ends came to 14 bases. This CDR3 comprises 13 residues. The CDR3, as DNA: TGTGCCAGCACCTGGGGGGTGCGACAGCCCCAGCATTTT. It translates to CASTWGVRQPQHF.

This clone appeared once. The chain employs TRBV5-1 and TRBJ1-2, with 7 nucleotides matching TRBD1. The CDR3 runs 15 residues. The germline CDR1 and CDR2 sequences are SGHRS and YFSETQ. With 1 base clipped from V and 8 bases from J, the junction kept 11 bases outside the gene matches. The CDR3 DNA reads as TGCGCCAGCAGCTTGAATCAGGGGGACCAACGAGGCTACACCTTC. It translates to CASSLNQGDQRGYTF.

Points on this clone: Other nucleotide sequences from this sample produce the same CDR3. The chain combines TRBV7-2 with TRBJ2-3; D might be TRBD2 (6 bases). This CDR3 has 14 amino acids. Germline lookup yields CDR1 SGHTA and CDR2 FQGNSA. The ends were cut back, 5 bases at V and 1 base at J, with 10 bases in the middle. The CDR3 reads CASSPGLGTDTQYF. The CDR3 region has the DNA TGTGCCAGCAGCCCGGGACTTGGCACAGATACGCAGTATTTT. Full variable domain (outside the CDR3, taken from reference TRBV7-2 and TRBJ2-3): GAGVSQSPSNKVTEKGKDVELRCDPISGHTALYWYRQSLGQGLEFLIYFQGNSAPDKSGLPSDRFSAERTGGSVSTLTIQRTQQEDSAVYLCASSPGLGTDTQYFGPGTRLTVL.

J is TRBJ2-3 and V is TRBV29-1; 8 bases align to TRBD2. Germline trimming cut 4 bases from V and 5 bases from J; bases unmatched to any gene: 8. Germline V gives CDR1 SQVTM, CDR2 ANQGSEA. The CDR3 sequence is 14 residues long. CDR3 DNA: TGCAGCGTTGTTCGGGGGGGGGACGTAGATACGCAGTATTTT. It yields the protein CSVVRGGDVDTQYF.